A single sample gave rise to the 25 T cell receptor beta chains below, sequenced in a study of patients and donors after allogeneic stem cell transplantation. Using its own MiXCR run on the RT-PCR reads, TCRdb lists one record per CDR3 protein. The top ten clones hold roughly two thirds of a sample with about 88,000 distinct CDR3 sequences, about 44% of them seen once. Sequencing was carried out using blood, either unsorted or a sorted T cell fraction (not recorded which). The receptors were gathered from a human donor who was either an allogeneic HSCT recipient or a stem cell or donor lymphocyte infusion donor (not recorded which). It is not recorded whose cells these are; they may come from a transplant donor.

Only a few counts were recorded for this clonotype. The chain is built from TRBV20-1 and TRBJ1-2; D unclear. This CDR3 region has 14 residues. V dropped 4 bases and J dropped 5 bases, with 17 bases sitting between them. Germline V gene lookup returns CDR1 DFQATT and CDR2 SNEGSKA (reference sequence). The CDR3 loop is CSAIIVERMYGYTF. The CDR3 DNA reads TGCAGTGCTATTATTGTTGAGAGGATGTATGGCTACACCTTC.

The rearrangement uses TRBV6-5 and TRBJ1-2; 8 nucleotides agree with TRBD1. With 2 bases clipped from V and 6 bases from J, the junction kept 5 bases outside the gene matches. CDR3 length: 14 residues. CDR1 MNHEY and CDR2 SVGAGI come from the germline V gene. The CDR3 DNA follows: TGTGCCAGCAGTTACCACGGACAGGGAAATGGCTACACCTTC. Translating it yields CASSYHGQGNGYTF.

This clonotype was counted once. The chain joins TRBV7-2 to TRBJ2-1; D unresolved. CDR3 length: 15 amino acids. V was shortened by 2 bases and J by 1 base, with 9 bases between the two germline ends. In germline, CDR1 is SGHTA, CDR2 FQGNSA. CDR3 loop: CASSLQVASYNEQFF. In nucleotides, the CDR3 is TGTGCCAGCAGCTTACAGGTGGCGTCCTACAATGAGCAGTTCTTC.

This clonotype appeared once. The chain is built from TRBV29-1 and TRBJ1-2; no definite D call. The V end was cut by 2 bases, the J end by 4 bases, with 5 bases between. The CDR3 loop spans 11 amino acids. Germline values: CDR1 SQVTM, CDR2 ANQGSEA. This CDR3 is CSVESLYGYTF. In nucleotides, the CDR3 is TGCAGCGTTGAAAGCCTCTATGGCTACACCTTC.

This chain links TRBV7-9 with TRBJ1-1; TRBD1 might be the D (5 bases). The CDR3 is made up of 16 amino acids. Looked up from germline, CDR1 is SEHNR and CDR2 is FQNEAQ (reference sequence). V shed 0 bases and J shed 3 bases, with 14 bases lying between them. The CDR3 sequence: CASSLAKYGADTEAFF. The CDR3 DNA reads as TGTGCCAGCAGCTTAGCGAAGTACGGGGCGGACACTGAAGCTTTCTTT.

In this sample, this clonotype turned up a few times. The chain combines TRBV7-2 with TRBJ1-5; 7 bases fit TRBD1. Germline V CDR1 and CDR2: SGHTA, FQGNSA. The CDR3 is made up of 14 amino acids. With 5 bases clipped from V and 7 bases from J, the junction kept 8 bases outside the gene matches. DNA for the CDR3: TGTGCCAGCAGCAACGGGACAGCTGGACAGCCCCAGCATTTT. Its translation: CASSNGTAGQPQHF.

The rearrangement uses TRBV20-1 and TRBJ1-5, with unresolved D. The V end lost 3 bases, the J end lost 3 bases, and 12 bases lay between the germline ends. The CDR3 is made up of 14 amino acids. Germline values: CDR1 DFQATT, CDR2 SNEGSKA (reference sequence). The CDR3 bases are TGCAGTGCTAGGGGCAGTCTGACCAATCAGCCCCAGCATTTT. Translated: CSARGSLTNQPQHF.

The genes are TRBV24-1 and TRBJ1-5, with TRBD1 matching over 7 bases. V lost 5 bases to trimming and J lost 4 bases; unmatched junction nucleotides: 13. In germline, CDR1 is KGHDR, CDR2 SFDVKD. The CDR3 is made up of 17 amino acids. DNA for the CDR3: TGTGCCACCAGTGCCAACCCCGGGACAGATGCGAATCAGCCCCAGCATTTT. This gives the protein CATSANPGTDANQPQHF.

The count of this clonotype is one. The chain is built from TRBV7-3 and TRBJ1-1; a weak D match, TRBD1 (5 bases). Germline V gene sequence: CDR1 SGHTA, CDR2 FQGTGA. The CDR3 has 15 amino acids. The V end was cut by 5 bases, the J end by 1 base, with 14 bases between. For the CDR3, the DNA is TGTGCCAGCAGCCTCTCACCGACAGCGAACACTGAAGCTTTCTTT. As protein: CASSLSPTANTEAFF.

The chain combines TRBV19 with TRBJ1-2; D is uncertain. This CDR3 comprises 12 residues. V dropped 6 bases and J dropped 2 bases, with 7 bases sitting between them. Germline CDR1 is LNHDA and CDR2 is SQIVND (reference sequence). The CDR3 DNA follows: TGTGCCAGTAGGGGGATAAACTATGGCTACACCTTC. It codes for CASRGINYGYTF. The full variable domain, rest sourced from reference TRBV19 and TRBJ1-2, is DGGITQSPKYLFRKEGQNVTLSCEQNLNHDAMYWYRQDPGQGLRLIYYSQIVNDFQKGDIAEGYSVSREKKESFPLTVTSAQKNPTAFYLCASRGINYGYTFGSGTRLTVV.

The chain recombines TRBV9 with TRBJ1-1, with 7 bases aligning to TRBD1. The CDR3 totals 15 residues. The germline V gene has CDR1 SGDLS and CDR2 YYNGEE. V was clipped by 4 bases and J by 0 bases; unmatched bases: 6. CDR3 region: CASSPRQGVNTEAFF. The CDR3 region has the DNA TGTGCCAGCAGCCCAAGACAGGGAGTGAACACTGAAGCTTTCTTT.

The table lists this clonotype with a count of one. This rearrangement joins TRBV7-3 to TRBJ1-1; the D is unclear. Trimming stripped 0 bases from V and 4 bases from J, with 12 bases between. Germline CDR1 is SGHTA and CDR2 is FQGTGA. The CDR3 has 15 amino acids. The CDR3 spells CASSLTAASGTEAFF. CDR3 in DNA: TGTGCCAGCAGCTTAACGGCGGCGTCTGGCACTGAAGCTTTCTTT.

The rearrangement links TRBV29-1 to TRBJ2-5, with 9 bases lining up with TRBD2. CDR1 and CDR2 (germline): SQVTM, ANQGSEA. The CDR3 sequence is 14 residues long. V lost 4 bases to trimming and J lost 2 bases; unmatched junction nucleotides: 5. The CDR3 coding sequence is TGCAGCGTTGGGCTAGCGGGATCTCAAGAGACCCAGTACTTC. It yields the protein CSVGLAGSQETQYF.

V usage is TRBV9 and J usage is TRBJ2-3; D is uncertain. Germline V gene lookup returns CDR1 SGDLS and CDR2 YYNGEE. Deletions cut 0 bases from V and 4 bases from J, with 12 bases between. The CDR3 is 15 residues long. CDR3 bases: TGTGCCAGCAGCGTAGGAGGCGCCCGCGCAGATACGCAGTATTTT. This translates into CASSVGGARADTQYF.

The chain has TRBV6-5 and TRBJ1-2; TRBD1 aligns across 11 bases. Germline trimming cut 9 bases from V and 8 bases from J; bases unmatched to any gene: 11. The CDR3 runs 14 residues. Germline V gene sequence: CDR1 MNHEY, CDR2 SVGAGI. Here the CDR3 reads CASWDRGSPSGYTF. The CDR3 DNA is TGTGCCAGTTGGGACAGGGGGTCCCCCTCCGGCTACACCTTC.

The J gene is TRBJ1-1, the V gene TRBV4-2; D not certain. This CDR3 region has 15 residues. Per germline, CDR1 LGHNA and CDR2 YNFKEQ. V gave up 1 base and J gave up 4 bases, with 13 bases separating them. The CDR3 region is CASSQVSAGFTEAFF. CDR3 DNA: TGTGCCAGCAGCCAAGTATCGGCAGGTTTCACTGAAGCTTTCTTT.

The chain carries TRBV7-9 and TRBJ1-2; D perhaps matches TRBD1 (6 bases). The V gene's germline CDR1 is SEHNR and CDR2 FQNEAQ (reference sequence). CDR3 length: 13 amino acids. Trimming removed 7 bases from V and 6 bases from J, with 15 bases in between. As DNA, the CDR3 is TGTGCCAGCACCCCACAGGGCCTCGATGGCTACACCTTC. This codes for CASTPQGLDGYTF.

The genes are TRBV4-3 and TRBJ2-7, with D perhaps TRBD1 or TRBD2 (6 bases each). Germline V gives CDR1 LGHNA, CDR2 YSLEER. With 0 bases removed from V and 5 bases from J, the gap between germline ends came to 14 bases. The CDR3 has 15 residues. The CDR3 here is CASSQDLEGVDEQYF. The CDR3 DNA reads as TGCGCCAGCAGCCAAGATTTGGAGGGGGTCGACGAGCAGTACTTC.

This sequence joins TRBV12-3 or TRBV12-4 and TRBJ1-5; TRBD1 might be the D (6 bases). V gave up 7 bases and J gave up 7 bases, with 20 bases separating them. The CDR3 sequence is 15 residues long. The CDR3 loop reads CASTPSGGPGQPQHF. The DNA for the CDR3 is TGTGCCAGCACCCCCTCGGGGGGGCCAGGGCAGCCCCAGCATTTT.

The chain links TRBV11-2 to TRBJ1-5, with 7 nucleotides matching TRBD1. There are 15 residues in the CDR3. Unmatched junction bases numbered 7, after V lost 1 base and J lost 7 bases. Germline values: CDR1 SGHAT, CDR2 FQNNGV. The CDR3 region is CASSLGDRAQQPQHF. The DNA of the CDR3 is TGTGCCAGCAGCTTAGGTGACAGGGCACAACAGCCCCAGCATTTT. Full variable domain (outside the CDR3, taken from reference TRBV11-2 and TRBJ1-5): EAGVAQSPRYKIIEKRQSVAFWCNPISGHATLYWYQQILGQGPKLLIQFQNNGVVDDSQLPKDRFSAERLKGVDSTLKIQPAKLEDSAVYLCASSLGDRAQQPQHFGDGTRLSIL.

The chain links TRBV3-1 to TRBJ2-5, with 10 nucleotides matching TRBD2. Losses at the gene ends were 4 bases for V and 2 bases for J; bases not matched to a gene: 7. Germline V CDR1 and CDR2: LGHDT, YNNKEL (reference sequence). The CDR3 covers 16 residues. In nucleotides, the CDR3 is TGTGCCAGCAGCCTTCGGACTAGCGGAGGGCAAGAGACCCAGTACTTC. Translated, it gives CASSLRTSGGQETQYF.

This sequence joins TRBV4-2 and TRBJ2-7, with D maybe TRBD2 (5 bases). The CDR3 contains 15 residues. V lost 1 base and J lost 5, with 15 bases in between. Germline CDR1 reads LGHNA; CDR2 reads YNFKEQ. Written as DNA, the CDR3 is TGTGCCAGCAGCCAAGCACACCCGGGATCGCACGAGCAGTACTTC. Amino acid sequence: CASSQAHPGSHEQYF.

The CDR3 sequence: CASSGTGNNEKLFF. The CDR3 coding sequence is TGCGCCAGCAGCGGGACAGGGAATAATGAAAAACTGTTTTTT. The rearrangement joins TRBV4-3 to TRBJ1-4; 9 nucleotides line up with TRBD1. In germline, CDR1 is LGHNA, CDR2 YSLEER. The CDR3 totals 14 residues. J was trimmed by 4 bases and V by 5 bases; bases with no gene match: 2.

The chain carries TRBV20-1 and TRBJ2-7; 9 nucleotides agree with TRBD2. The V segment lost 5 bases and the J segment 2 bases; nucleotides outside the gene matches: 7. Germline values: CDR1 DFQATT, CDR2 SNEGSKA (reference sequence). The CDR3 runs 14 residues. CDR3 nucleotide sequence: TGCAGTGCTGCCCTGACTAGCGGAACCTACGAGCAGTACTTC. Amino acids: CSAALTSGTYEQYF.

The gene calls are TRBV11-2 and TRBJ2-1, with TRBD2 matching over 10 bases. This CDR3 comprises 15 residues. The V and J ends lost 2 bases and 9 bases, in that order; junction bases with no gene match: 7. CDR1 and CDR2 from the germline V gene are SGHAT and FQNNGV. The CDR3: CASSLHVLAGSEQFF. The CDR3 DNA reads TGTGCCAGCAGCTTACACGTACTAGCGGGATCTGAGCAGTTCTTC.